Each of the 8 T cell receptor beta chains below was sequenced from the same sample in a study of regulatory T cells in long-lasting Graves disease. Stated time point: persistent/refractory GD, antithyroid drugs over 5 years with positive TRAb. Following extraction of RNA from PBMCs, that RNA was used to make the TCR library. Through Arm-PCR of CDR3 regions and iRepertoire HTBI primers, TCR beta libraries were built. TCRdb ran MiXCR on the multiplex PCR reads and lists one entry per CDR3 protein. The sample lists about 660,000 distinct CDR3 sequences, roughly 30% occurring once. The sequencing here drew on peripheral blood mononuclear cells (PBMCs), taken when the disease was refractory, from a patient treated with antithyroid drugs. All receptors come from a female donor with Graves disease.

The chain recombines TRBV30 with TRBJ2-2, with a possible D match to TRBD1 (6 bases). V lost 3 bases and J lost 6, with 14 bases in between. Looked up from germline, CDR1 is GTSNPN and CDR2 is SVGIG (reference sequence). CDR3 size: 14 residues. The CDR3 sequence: CAWSESQGSGELFF. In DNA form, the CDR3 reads TGTGCCTGGAGCGAGAGCCAGGGGTCCGGGGAGCTGTTTTTT. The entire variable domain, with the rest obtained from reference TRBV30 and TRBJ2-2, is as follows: SQTIHQWPATLVQPVGSPLSLECTVEGTSNPNLYWYRQAAGRGLQLLFYSVGIGQISSEVPQNLSASRPQDRQFILSSKKLLLSDSGFYLCAWSESQGSGELFFGEGSRLTVL.

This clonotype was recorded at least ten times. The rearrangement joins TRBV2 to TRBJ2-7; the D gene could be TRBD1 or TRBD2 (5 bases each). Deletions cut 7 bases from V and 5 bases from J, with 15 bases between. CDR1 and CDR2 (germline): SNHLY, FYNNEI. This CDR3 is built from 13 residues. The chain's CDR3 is CASKGTMADEQYF. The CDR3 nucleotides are TGTGCCAGCAAGGGGACGATGGCCGACGAGCAGTACTTC. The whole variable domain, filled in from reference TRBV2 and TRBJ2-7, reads EPEVTQTPSHQVTQMGQEVILRCVPISNHLYFYWYRQILGQKVEFLVSFYNNEISEKSEIFDDQFSVERPDGSNFTLKIRSTKLEDSAMYFCASKGTMADEQYFGPGTRLTVT.

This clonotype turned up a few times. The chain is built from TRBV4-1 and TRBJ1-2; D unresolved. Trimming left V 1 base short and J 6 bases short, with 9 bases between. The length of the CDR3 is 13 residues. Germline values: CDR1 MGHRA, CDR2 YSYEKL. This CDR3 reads CASSQVITDGYTF. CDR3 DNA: TGCGCCAGCAGCCAAGTGATCACGGATGGCTACACCTTC.

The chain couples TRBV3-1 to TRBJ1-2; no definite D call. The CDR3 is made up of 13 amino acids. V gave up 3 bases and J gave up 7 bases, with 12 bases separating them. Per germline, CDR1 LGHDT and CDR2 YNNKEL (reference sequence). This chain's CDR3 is CASSQRYLGGYTF. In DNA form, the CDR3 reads TGTGCCAGCAGCCAGAGGTACCTCGGTGGCTACACCTTC. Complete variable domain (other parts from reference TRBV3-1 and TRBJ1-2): DTAVSQTPKYLVTQMGNDKSIKCEQNLGHDTMYWYKQDSKKFLKIMFSYNNKELIINETVPNRFSPKSPDKAHLNLHINSLELGDSAVYFCASSQRYLGGYTFGSGTRLTVV.

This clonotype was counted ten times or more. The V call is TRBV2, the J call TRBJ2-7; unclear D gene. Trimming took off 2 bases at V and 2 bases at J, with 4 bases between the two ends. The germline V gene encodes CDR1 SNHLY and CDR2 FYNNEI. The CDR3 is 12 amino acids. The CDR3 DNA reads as TGTGCCAGCAGTGAAAGACCCTACGAGCAGTACTTC. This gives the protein CASSERPYEQYF.

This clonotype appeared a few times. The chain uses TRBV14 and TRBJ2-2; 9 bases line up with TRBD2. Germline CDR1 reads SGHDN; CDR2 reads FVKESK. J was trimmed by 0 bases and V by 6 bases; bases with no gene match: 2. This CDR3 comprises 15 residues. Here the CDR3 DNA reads TGTGCCAGCAGAACTAGCGGGTCGAACACCGGGGAGCTGTTTTTT. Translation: CASRTSGSNTGELFF.

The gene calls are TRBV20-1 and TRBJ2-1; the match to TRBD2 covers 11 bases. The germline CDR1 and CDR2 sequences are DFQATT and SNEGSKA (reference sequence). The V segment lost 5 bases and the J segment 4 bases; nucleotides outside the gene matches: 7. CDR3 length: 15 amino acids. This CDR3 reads CSASLAGGIYNEQFF. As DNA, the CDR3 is TGCAGTGCTTCGCTAGCGGGAGGTATATACAATGAGCAGTTCTTC.

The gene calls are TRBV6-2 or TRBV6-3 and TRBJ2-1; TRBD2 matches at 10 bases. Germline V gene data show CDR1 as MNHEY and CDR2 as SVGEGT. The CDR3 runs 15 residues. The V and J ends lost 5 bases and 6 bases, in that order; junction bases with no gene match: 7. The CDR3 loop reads CASSSRTSGTNEQFF. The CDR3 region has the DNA TGTGCCAGCAGTAGTCGTACTAGCGGGACCAATGAGCAGTTCTTC.